This TCR beta chain is from a study of Ad26.COV2.S vaccination and SARS-CoV-2 variants. General study results and limits: Ad26.COV2.S recipients had broader spike-specific TCRs (P = 0.0014). Possibly, TCR breadth and depth analyses underestimated total T cell responses. Vaccine recipients and placebo recipients showed similar non-spike TCR breadth.

Assay: immunoSEQ multiplex PCR; the TCRdb copy retains only in-frame clones and omits some. Here the sample spans around 350,000 clones, about 92% being singletons. In the case of this clone: Its antigen is not identified.

The V end lost 2 bases, the J end lost 2 bases, and 10 bases lay between the germline ends. The CDR3 covers 14 residues. Germline V gene data show CDR1 as SGHRS and CDR2 as YFSETQ. V gene TRBV5-1 combines with J gene TRBJ1-2, with TRBD1 as a possible D gene (5 bases). The sample in question was peripheral blood, obtained after recovery from COVID-19. This clonotype originated in a human donor who had recovered from COVID-19. CDR3 DNA sequence: TGCGCCAGCAGCTTTGACAGTTTAAACTATGGCTACACCTTC. This gives the protein CASSFDSLNYGYTF.